This T cell receptor (beta chain) is from a study of immune cell composition in non-small cell lung cancer. V gave up 0 bases and J gave up 3 bases, with 11 bases separating them. Germline V gives CDR1 SGHVS, CDR2 FQNEAQ. The CDR3 consists of 16 residues. Measured with immunoSEQ multiplex PCR; TCRdb has only the in-frame clones, and not every one. The repertoire holds 5,000 or so clones, with 76% as singletons. This clone was counted only a few times. Its antigen is not identified. General study findings and limits: Top 10 clone scores and clonality were higher in squamous than adenocarcinoma.

The sample consisted of lung tumor tissue. The receptor was derived from a human donor with non-small cell lung cancer. V is TRBV7-8 and J is TRBJ1-4; D possibly corresponds to TRBD1 (5 bases). The CDR3 here is CASSLAGWGANEKLFF. The CDR3 DNA follows: TGTGCCAGCAGCTTAGCGGGTTGGGGGGCTAATGAAAAACTGTTTTTT.